What follows describes a single T cell receptor beta chain. This specimen includes other DNA sequences encoding the same CDR3. The primer mix had 60 Vbeta and 13 Jbeta primers. Here immunoSEQ multiplex PCR was the method, and the copy in TCRdb shows in-frame clones only, minus some. This sample contains about 160,000 clones. The source of the sample is a study of cytomegalovirus exposure and HLA in healthy donors. Germline V gene data show CDR1 as SEHNR and CDR2 as FQNEAQ (reference sequence). J lost 3 bases, V lost 4 bases, and 5 bases had no gene match. The CDR3 covers 14 residues. Sequencing was performed on PBMCs. The V call is TRBV7-9, the J call TRBJ1-2, with 7 positions matching TRBD1. The receptor was isolated from a man under 40 in good health and CMV-seronegative. The CDR3 DNA reads TGTGCCAGCAGCTCCCGGGACAGCGACTATGGCTACACCTTC. Translated, it gives CASSSRDSDYGYTF. Full variable domain (missing parts from reference TRBV7-9 and TRBJ1-2): DTGVSQNPRHKITKRGQNVTFRCDPISEHNRLYWYRQTLGQGPEFLTYFQNEAQLEKSRLLSDRFSAERPKGSFSTLEIQRTEQGDSAMYLCASSSRDSDYGYTFGSGTRLTVV.